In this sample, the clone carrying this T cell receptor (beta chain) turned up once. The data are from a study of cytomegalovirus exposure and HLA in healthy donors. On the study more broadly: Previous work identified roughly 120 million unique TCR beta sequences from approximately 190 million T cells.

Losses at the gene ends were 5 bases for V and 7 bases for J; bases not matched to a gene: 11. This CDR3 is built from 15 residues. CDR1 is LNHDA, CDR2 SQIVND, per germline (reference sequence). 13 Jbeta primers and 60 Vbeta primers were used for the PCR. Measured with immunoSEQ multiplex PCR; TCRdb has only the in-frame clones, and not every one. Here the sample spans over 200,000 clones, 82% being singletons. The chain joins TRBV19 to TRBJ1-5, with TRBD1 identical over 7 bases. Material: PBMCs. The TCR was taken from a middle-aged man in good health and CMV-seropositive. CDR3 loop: CASSFSLTRGQPQHF. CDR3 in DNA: TGTGCCAGTAGTTTCTCTCTGACCAGGGGGCAGCCCCAGCATTTT.